This T cell receptor beta chain is from a study of post-analysis software for immune sequencing data. Unique molecular identifiers were built into the TCR beta cDNA libraries. TCRdb re-called the PCR reads through MiXCR, storing one row per CDR3 protein. The table records about 180,000 distinct CDR3 sequences, 30% of them present only once. Study outcomes and limitations: The study found TRBV5-6, TRBV5-1 and TRBV20-1 among five TRBV segments more frequent in patients than controls.

The germline V gene has CDR1 SGHRS and CDR2 YFSETQ. The CDR3 loop spans 17 amino acids. This clonotype has just a few counts. What it binds is unknown. Germline is not matched at one junction end, which may reflect a read error. Sequenced input: blood. The TCR was taken from a girl aged 5-17 years with multiple sclerosis. V and J are TRBV5-1 and TRBJ2-1; D perhaps matches TRBD2 (6 bases). CDR3 residues: CASSVTQGLPNSNVQFF. The CDR3 DNA reads TGCGCCAGCAGCGTGACGCAAGGACTACCTAACTCCAATGTGCAGTTCTTC.